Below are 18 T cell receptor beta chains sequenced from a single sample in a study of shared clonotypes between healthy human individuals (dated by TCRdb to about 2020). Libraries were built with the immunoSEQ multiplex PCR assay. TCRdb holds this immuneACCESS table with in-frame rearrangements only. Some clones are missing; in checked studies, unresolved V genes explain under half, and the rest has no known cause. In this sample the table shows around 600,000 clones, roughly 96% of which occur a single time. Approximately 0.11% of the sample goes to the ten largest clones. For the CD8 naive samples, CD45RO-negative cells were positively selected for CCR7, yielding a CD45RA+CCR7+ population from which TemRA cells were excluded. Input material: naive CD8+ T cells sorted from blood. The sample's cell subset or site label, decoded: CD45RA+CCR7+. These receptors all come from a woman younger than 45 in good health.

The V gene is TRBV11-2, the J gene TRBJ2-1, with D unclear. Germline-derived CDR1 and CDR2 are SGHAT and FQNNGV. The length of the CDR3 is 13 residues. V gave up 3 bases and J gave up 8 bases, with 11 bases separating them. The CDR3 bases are TGTGCCAGCAGCTTGATAGGATCTTATGAGCAGTTCTTC. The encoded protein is CASSLIGSYEQFF.

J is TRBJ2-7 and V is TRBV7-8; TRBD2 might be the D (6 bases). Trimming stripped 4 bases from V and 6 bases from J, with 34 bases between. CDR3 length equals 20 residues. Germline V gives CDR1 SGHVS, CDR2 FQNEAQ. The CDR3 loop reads CASSSTIGGLSGVVSSEQYF. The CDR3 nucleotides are TGTGCCAGCAGCTCCACGATCGGAGGGCTAAGCGGAGTCGTCAGCAGCGAGCAGTACTTC.

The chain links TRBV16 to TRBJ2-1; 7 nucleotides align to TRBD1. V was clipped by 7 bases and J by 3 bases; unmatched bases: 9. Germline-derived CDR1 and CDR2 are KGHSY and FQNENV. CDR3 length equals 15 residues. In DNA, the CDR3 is TGTGCCAGCAACCTTCAAGGGGGCTTCTACAATGAGCAGTTCTTC. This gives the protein CASNLQGGFYNEQFF.

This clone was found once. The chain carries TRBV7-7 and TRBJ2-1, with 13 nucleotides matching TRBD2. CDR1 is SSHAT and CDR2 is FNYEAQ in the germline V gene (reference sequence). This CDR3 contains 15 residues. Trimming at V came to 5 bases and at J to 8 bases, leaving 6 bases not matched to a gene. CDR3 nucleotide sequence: TGTGCCAGCAGCCTACTAGCGGGAGGGTACGATGAGCAGTTCTTC. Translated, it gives CASSLLAGGYDEQFF.

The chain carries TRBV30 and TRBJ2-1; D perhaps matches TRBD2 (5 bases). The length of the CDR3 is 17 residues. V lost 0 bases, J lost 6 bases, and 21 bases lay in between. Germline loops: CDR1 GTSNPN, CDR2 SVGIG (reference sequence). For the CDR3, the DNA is TGTGCCTGGAGTGTACCCCTCTTAGGTGTGAGCGGCAATGAGCAGTTCTTC. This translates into CAWSVPLLGVSGNEQFF.

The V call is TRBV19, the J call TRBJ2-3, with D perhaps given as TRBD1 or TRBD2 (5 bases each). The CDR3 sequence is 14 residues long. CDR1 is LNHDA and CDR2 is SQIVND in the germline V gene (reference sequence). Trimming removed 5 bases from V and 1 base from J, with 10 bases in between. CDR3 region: CASSWGRGTDTQYF. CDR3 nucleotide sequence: TGTGCCAGTAGTTGGGGGAGAGGCACAGATACGCAGTATTTT.

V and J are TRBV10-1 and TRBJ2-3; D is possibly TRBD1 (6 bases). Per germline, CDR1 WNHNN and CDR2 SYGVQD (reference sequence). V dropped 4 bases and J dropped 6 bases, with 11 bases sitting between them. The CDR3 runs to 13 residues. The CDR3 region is CASSGTERDTQYF. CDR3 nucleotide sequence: TGCGCCAGCAGTGGGACAGAGCGGGATACGCAGTATTTT.

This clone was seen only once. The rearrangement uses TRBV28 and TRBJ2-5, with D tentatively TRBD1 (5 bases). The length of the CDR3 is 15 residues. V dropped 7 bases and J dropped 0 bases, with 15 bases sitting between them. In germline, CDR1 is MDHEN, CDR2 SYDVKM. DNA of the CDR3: TGTGCCAGCATCCCTCTGGGGCAGAACCAAGAGACCCAGTACTTC. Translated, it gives CASIPLGQNQETQYF.

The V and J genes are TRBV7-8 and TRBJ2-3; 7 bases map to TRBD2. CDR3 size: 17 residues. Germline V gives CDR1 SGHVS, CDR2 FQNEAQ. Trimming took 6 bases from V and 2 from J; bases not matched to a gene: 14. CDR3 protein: CASSCRWLADLTDTQYF. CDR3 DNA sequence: TGTGCCAGCAGTTGTCGGTGGCTAGCGGATCTCACAGATACGCAGTATTTT.

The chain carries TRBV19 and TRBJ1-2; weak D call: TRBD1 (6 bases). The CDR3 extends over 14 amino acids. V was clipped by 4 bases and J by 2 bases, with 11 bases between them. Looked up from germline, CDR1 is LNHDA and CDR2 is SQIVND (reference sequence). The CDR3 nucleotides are TGTGCCAGTAGTACCCACGGACAGAACTATGGCTACACCTTC. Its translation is CASSTHGQNYGYTF.

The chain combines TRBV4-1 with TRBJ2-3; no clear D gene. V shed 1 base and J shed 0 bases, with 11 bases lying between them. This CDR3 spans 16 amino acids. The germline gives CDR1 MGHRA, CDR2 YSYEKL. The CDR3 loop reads CASSQAGSASTDTQYF. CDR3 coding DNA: TGCGCCAGCAGCCAAGCCGGCTCAGCAAGCACAGATACGCAGTATTTT.

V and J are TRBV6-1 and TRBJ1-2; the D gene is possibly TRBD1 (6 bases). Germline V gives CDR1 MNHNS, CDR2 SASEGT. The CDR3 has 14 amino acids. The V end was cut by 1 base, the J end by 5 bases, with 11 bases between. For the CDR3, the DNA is TGTGCCAGCAGTGAAGGGACAGACCGATATGGCTACACCTTC. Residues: CASSEGTDRYGYTF.

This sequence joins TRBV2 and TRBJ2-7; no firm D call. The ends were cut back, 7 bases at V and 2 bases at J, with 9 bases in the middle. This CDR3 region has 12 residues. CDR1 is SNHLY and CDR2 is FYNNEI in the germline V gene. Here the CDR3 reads CASMDAAYEQYF. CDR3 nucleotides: TGTGCCAGCATGGACGCCGCCTACGAGCAGTACTTC.

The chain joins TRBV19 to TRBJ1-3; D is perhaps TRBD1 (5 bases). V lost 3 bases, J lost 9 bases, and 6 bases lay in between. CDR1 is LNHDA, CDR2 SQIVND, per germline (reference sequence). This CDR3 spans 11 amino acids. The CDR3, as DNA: TGTGCCAGTAGTATCGGGGCCACCATATATTTT. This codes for CASSIGATIYF.

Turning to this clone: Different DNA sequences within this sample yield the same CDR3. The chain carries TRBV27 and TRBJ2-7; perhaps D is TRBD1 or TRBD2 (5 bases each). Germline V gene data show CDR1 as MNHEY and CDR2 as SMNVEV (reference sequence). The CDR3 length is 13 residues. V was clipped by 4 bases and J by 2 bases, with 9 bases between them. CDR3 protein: CASSSGTTYEQYF. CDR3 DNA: TGTGCCAGCAGTTCAGGGACCACCTACGAGCAGTACTTC.

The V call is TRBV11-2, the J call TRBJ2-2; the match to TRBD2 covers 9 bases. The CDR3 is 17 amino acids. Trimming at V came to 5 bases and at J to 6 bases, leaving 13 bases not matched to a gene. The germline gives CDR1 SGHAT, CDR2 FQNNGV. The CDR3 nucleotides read TGTGCCAGCAGCCTGCGCCGAATAGCGGGAGCCCCCGGGGAGCTGTTTTTT. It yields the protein CASSLRRIAGAPGELFF. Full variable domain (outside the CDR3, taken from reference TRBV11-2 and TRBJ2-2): EAGVAQSPRYKIIEKRQSVAFWCNPISGHATLYWYQQILGQGPKLLIQFQNNGVVDDSQLPKDRFSAERLKGVDSTLKIQPAKLEDSAVYLCASSLRRIAGAPGELFFGEGSRLTVL.

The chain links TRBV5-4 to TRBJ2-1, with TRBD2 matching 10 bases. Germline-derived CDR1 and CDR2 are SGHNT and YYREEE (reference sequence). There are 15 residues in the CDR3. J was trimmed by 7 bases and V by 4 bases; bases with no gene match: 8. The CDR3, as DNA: TGTGCCAGCAGCCCGAAGCGGGAGGGGAGGAATGAGCAGTTCTTC. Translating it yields CASSPKREGRNEQFF.

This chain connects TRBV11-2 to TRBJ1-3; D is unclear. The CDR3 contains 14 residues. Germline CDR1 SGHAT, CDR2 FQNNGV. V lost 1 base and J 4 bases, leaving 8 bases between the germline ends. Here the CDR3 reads CASSLVLTGNTIYF. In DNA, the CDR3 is TGTGCCAGCAGCTTAGTGCTAACCGGAAACACCATATATTTT.